This TCR beta chain is drawn from a study of blood T cell repertoires in COVID-19. Whole-study context: The cDNA or gDNA used as material had been derived from T cells, B-cell-depleted T cells, or PBMCs.

V was cut by 2 bases and J by 0 bases, with 4 bases left in between. The CDR3 is 13 residues long. Germline loops: CDR1 SEHNR, CDR2 FQNEAQ (reference sequence). As originally analysed: The assay estimated nucleated cells by amplifying reference gene primers. The table came from immunoSEQ multiplex PCR; TCRdb's copy has only in-frame clones and leaves some out. D and trimming come from the DNA, and the V and J calls and clone size come from that table. This repertoire shows 250,000 to 300,000 clones, approximately 86% found once; its top ten account for around 3.6%. Sequencing was done on a sample of peripheral blood. This rearrangement joins TRBV7-9 to TRBJ1-1; no reliable D call. The receptor comes from a man aged 18 to 29 with active or convalescent COVID-19. The CDR3 DNA reads as TGTGCCAGCAGCTTAACGGTGAACACTGAAGCTTTCTTT. The encoded protein is CASSLTVNTEAFF.